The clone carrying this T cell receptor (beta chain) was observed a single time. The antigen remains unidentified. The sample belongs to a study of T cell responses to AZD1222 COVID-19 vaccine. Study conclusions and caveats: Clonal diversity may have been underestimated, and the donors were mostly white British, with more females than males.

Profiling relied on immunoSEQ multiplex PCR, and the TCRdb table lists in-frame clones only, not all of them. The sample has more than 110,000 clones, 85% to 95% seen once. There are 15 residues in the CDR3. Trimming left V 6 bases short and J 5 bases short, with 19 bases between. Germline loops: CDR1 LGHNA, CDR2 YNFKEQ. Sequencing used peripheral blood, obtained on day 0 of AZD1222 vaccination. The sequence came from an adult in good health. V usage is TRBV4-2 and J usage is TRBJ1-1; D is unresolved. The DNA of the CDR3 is TGTGCCAGCAGGCCCCCCTCCTCGGGGAAGACTGAAGCTTTCTTT. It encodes CASRPPSSGKTEAFF.